A single sample is the source of the 25 T cell receptor beta chains below, sequenced in a study of regulatory T cells in long-lasting Graves disease. Time point meaning: newly diagnosed GD, antithyroid drugs for less than 3 months. With RNA extracted from PBMCs as input, the TCR library was made. Library construction for TCR beta used iRepertoire HTBI primers and Arm-PCR of CDR3 regions. TCRdb itself ran the multiplex PCR reads through MiXCR, one entry per CDR3 protein. The data hold hundreds of thousands of distinct CDR3 sequences, with 16% observed a single time. In addition, the sample was reused for a study of T cells in Graves' hyperthyroidism and ophthalmopathy.

The input for sequencing was peripheral blood mononuclear cells (PBMCs), taken at new diagnosis, from a patient treated with antithyroid drugs. These receptors were taken from a woman in her 30s with Graves disease.

The chain links TRBV4-1 to TRBJ2-5; D not certain. The ends were cut back, 1 base at V and 4 bases at J, with 10 bases in the middle. Germline assignment: CDR1 MGHRA and CDR2 YSYEKL. The CDR3 spans 14 residues. Written as DNA, the CDR3 is TGCGCCAGCAGCCAAGTAGGCGTAGGAGAGACCCAGTACTTC. The encoded protein is CASSQVGVGETQYF.

The rearrangement links TRBV28 to TRBJ1-4; TRBD1 agrees at 8 bases. The CDR3 loop spans 14 amino acids. Unmatched junction bases numbered 7, after V lost 5 bases and J lost 8 bases. In germline, CDR1 is MDHEN, CDR2 SYDVKM. The CDR3 nucleotides are TGTGCCAGCAGTCCCTACAGGGGGGGGGAAAAACTGTTTTTT. It specifies CASSPYRGGEKLFF.

Notes on this clonotype: A much larger clone differs by one base, so this may be a read error. The genes are TRBV27 and TRBJ1-2; possible D gene TRBD1, 5 bases. The V gene lost 0 bases and the J gene lost 5 bases, with 13 bases spanning the gap. Germline V gene sequence: CDR1 MNHEY, CDR2 SMNVEV (reference sequence). The length of the CDR3 is 15 residues. The chain's CDR3 is CASSLSTGRVYGYTF. CDR3 nucleotide sequence: TGTGCCAGCAGTTTATCAACGGGGCGGGTTTATGGCTACACCTTC.

The chain joins TRBV6-2 or TRBV6-3 to TRBJ2-7; 9 bases map to TRBD2. Germline CDR1 and CDR2: MNHEY and SVGEGT. This CDR3 is built from 17 residues. Germline trimming cut 4 bases from V and 6 bases from J; bases unmatched to any gene: 16. CDR3 sequence reads: CASSFGSMVAGAFEQYF. The DNA for the CDR3 is TGTGCCAGCAGTTTCGGATCTATGGTAGCGGGAGCCTTCGAGCAGTACTTC.

This clonotype has more than one count but fewer than ten. CDR3 nucleotide sequence: TGTGCCAGTCAAAAGGTGGCTGAAGCTTTCTTT. This codes for CASQKVAEAFF. This rearrangement joins TRBV19 to TRBJ1-1; D unclear. This CDR3 comprises 11 residues. V was pared by 8 bases and J by 6 bases, with 10 bases between. Germline V lookup: CDR1 LNHDA, CDR2 SQIVND (reference sequence).

Only a few counts were recorded for this clonotype. This sequence joins TRBV14 and TRBJ2-5; D might be TRBD2 (5 bases). Trimming pared 1 base from V and 2 bases from J, leaving 17 bases between. The CDR3 has 17 amino acids. Germline CDR1 is SGHDN and CDR2 is FVKESK. For the CDR3, the DNA is TGTGCCAGCAGCCAAGGTCGCTCCTTCGGGATTCAAGAGACCCAGTACTTC. It codes for CASSQGRSFGIQETQYF.

This clonotype was seen at least ten times. The V call is TRBV7-3, the J call TRBJ2-1; D possibly uses TRBD1 or TRBD2 (6 bases each). The CDR3 sequence is 17 residues long. The V and J ends lost 1 base and 0 bases respectively, with 13 bases between them. Germline CDR1 reads SGHTA; CDR2 reads FQGTGA. As DNA, the CDR3 is TGTGCCAGCAGCTTAATTAGGGGGGCTAGCTCCTACAATGAGCAGTTCTTC. Translating it yields CASSLIRGASSYNEQFF.

This clonotype occurred many times. CDR3 DNA: TGTGCCAGCATAAAACAGGGGTTTAACTATGGCTACACCTTC. This sequence encodes CASIKQGFNYGYTF. The genes are TRBV28 and TRBJ1-2; 7 bases match TRBD1. The CDR3 consists of 14 residues. Looked up from germline, CDR1 is MDHEN and CDR2 is SYDVKM. With V trimmed by 7 bases and J by 1 base, 6 bases remained unmatched.

Only a few counts were recorded for this clonotype. This rearrangement joins TRBV5-1 to TRBJ2-2, with TRBD2 as a possible D gene (5 bases). Germline CDR1 SGHRS, CDR2 YFSETQ. The V and J ends lost 0 bases and 1 base respectively, with 10 bases between them. This CDR3 contains 16 residues. CDR3 DNA sequence: TGCGCCAGCAGCTTGGTTTTCGGGGAGAACACCGGGGAGCTGTTTTTT. It is translated as CASSLVFGENTGELFF.

The chain uses TRBV2 and TRBJ2-7; TRBD2 matches at 12 bases. V lost 6 bases, J lost 7 bases, and 7 bases stayed unmatched. Per germline, CDR1 SNHLY and CDR2 FYNNEI. The CDR3 spans 14 residues. The CDR3: CASRGLAGLGEQYF. CDR3 DNA: TGTGCCAGCAGAGGACTAGCGGGATTAGGAGAGCAGTACTTC.

CDR3 sequence: CATRGGTESTDTQHF. Written as DNA, the CDR3 is TGTGCCACCCGAGGGGGGACAGAGAGCACAGATACGCAGCATTTT. The rearrangement uses TRBV10-3 and TRBJ2-3; TRBD1 agrees at 7 bases. The J call could be wrong; TRBJ1-5 is a better fit for the DNA end. This CDR3 comprises 15 residues. The germline V gene encodes CDR1 ENHRY and CDR2 SYGVKD.

This chain uses TRBV27 with TRBJ1-6, with D possibly matching TRBD1 (6 bases). Between the trimmed V and J ends, which lost 6 bases and 6 bases, there was a span of 18 bases. The CDR3 sequence is 16 residues long. Germline V CDR1 and CDR2: MNHEY, SMNVEV (reference sequence). The CDR3 sequence: CASSLPRQGSNSPLHF. The CDR3 bases are TGTGCCAGCAGCCTTCCCAGGCAGGGGAGTAATTCACCCCTCCACTTT.

This clonotype has more than one count but fewer than ten. The CDR3 is CASSSLRIGTGGYTF. The DNA of the CDR3 is TGTGCCAGTAGTTCCCTTCGGATAGGGACGGGTGGCTACACCTTC. The chain joins TRBV19 to TRBJ1-2; a weak D match, TRBD1 (5 bases). The germline V and J ends were trimmed by 5 bases and 7 bases, with 20 bases remaining between them. Germline values: CDR1 LNHDA, CDR2 SQIVND (reference sequence). CDR3 length: 15 amino acids.

This clonotype was observed a few times. The chain recombines TRBV6-4 with TRBJ2-4; 7 bases map to TRBD2. Germline CDR1 MRHNA, CDR2 SNTAGT. V lost 9 bases, J lost 0 bases, and 14 bases stayed unmatched. CDR3 length: 17 residues. The CDR3 DNA reads as TGTGCCAGGGAACTTGCAGAAGCGGGAAGAGCCAAAAACATTCAGTACTTC. It codes for CARELAEAGRAKNIQYF.

V is TRBV7-2 and J is TRBJ2-1; 8 bases align to TRBD1. Germline CDR1 SGHTA, CDR2 FQGNSA. The CDR3 contains 15 residues. V gave up 3 bases and J gave up 7 bases; unmatched junction bases: 8. The CDR3 sequence is CASSFAGGPGNEQFF. CDR3 bases: TGTGCCAGCAGCTTTGCAGGGGGCCCTGGGAATGAGCAGTTCTTC.

This clonotype appeared many times. The rearrangement links TRBV2 to TRBJ2-3; D unresolved. The germline gives CDR1 SNHLY, CDR2 FYNNEI. The CDR3 length is 11 residues. The ends were cut back, 6 bases at V and 2 bases at J, with 3 bases in the middle. The DNA of the CDR3 is TGTGCCAGCAGGATCACAGATACGCAGTATTTT. It is translated as CASRITDTQYF.

This clonotype was counted many times. The chain combines TRBV12-3 or TRBV12-4 with TRBJ1-4; TRBD1 is a possible D gene (6 bases). This CDR3 is built from 13 residues. Deletions cut 8 bases from V and 8 bases from J, with 15 bases between. The CDR3 DNA is TGTGCCAGCTCGGGGGGCTATAGGGAAAAACTGTTTTTT. Amino acid sequence: CASSGGYREKLFF.

This clonotype appeared many times. V usage is TRBV28 and J usage is TRBJ2-7; unclear D gene. Germline V CDR1 and CDR2: MDHEN, SYDVKM. Trimming took off 5 bases at V and 0 bases at J, with 11 bases between the two ends. CDR3 length: 14 amino acids. CDR3 DNA: TGTGCCAGCAGTCCTCCTCAGTCCTCCTACGAGCAGTACTTC. Residues: CASSPPQSSYEQYF.

This clonotype came up many times. The chain is built from TRBV12-3 or TRBV12-4 and TRBJ2-7, with D possibly TRBD2 on 5 matching bases. V lost 7 bases and J 1 base, leaving 11 bases between the germline ends. CDR3 length: 13 residues. CDR3 sequence reads: CASKVLGSYEQYF. The CDR3 DNA is TGTGCCAGCAAAGTACTAGGGTCCTACGAGCAGTACTTC.

This clonotype came up a few times. The V call is TRBV20-1, the J call TRBJ2-3, with TRBD2 matching over 7 bases. The germline gives CDR1 DFQATT, CDR2 SNEGSKA (reference sequence). The CDR3 has 14 residues. V was pared by 7 bases and J by 3 bases, with 10 bases of the junction left unmatched. The CDR3 DNA reads TGCAGTGTCCTTAAAGCGGGGTTAACAGATACGCAGTATTTT. The encoded protein is CSVLKAGLTDTQYF.

At least ten counts were recorded for this clonotype. This chain joins TRBV7-8 and TRBJ2-3; D is uncertain. The germline V and J ends were trimmed by 2 bases and 6 bases, with 9 bases remaining between them. The germline V gene encodes CDR1 SGHVS and CDR2 FQNEAQ. This CDR3 contains 13 residues. CDR3 in amino acids: CASSLPPRDTQYF. CDR3 DNA sequence: TGTGCCAGCAGCTTACCACCCCGGGATACGCAGTATTTT. The full variable domain, completed using reference TRBV7-8 and TRBJ2-3, is GAGVSQSPRYKVAKRGQDVALRCDPISGHVSLFWYQQALGQGPEFLTYFQNEAQLDKSGLPSDRFFAERPEGSVSTLKIQRTQQEDSAVYLCASSLPPRDTQYFGPGTRLTVL.

This clonotype occurred many times. J is TRBJ1-5 and V is TRBV6-1; 8 positions agree with TRBD1. The CDR3 length is 16 residues. Unmatched junction bases numbered 10, after V lost 6 bases and J lost 3 bases. CDR1 is MNHNS and CDR2 is SASEGT in the germline V gene. CDR3 sequence (DNA): TGTGCCAGCAGACAGGGGGAGAATACAAACAATCAGCCCCAGCATTTT. Protein product: CASRQGENTNNQPQHF.

The chain links TRBV6-1 to TRBJ2-2, with D possibly being TRBD2 (5 bases). This CDR3 spans 12 amino acids. The ends were cut back, 8 bases at V and 6 bases at J, with 10 bases in the middle. Germline V gives CDR1 MNHNS, CDR2 SASEGT. CDR3 nucleotide sequence: TGTGCCAGCGAAGAGAGGGCCGGGGAGCTGTTTTTT. Its translation is CASEERAGELFF.

This clonotype has a count of ten or more. This rearrangement joins TRBV2 to TRBJ2-5; D may be TRBD2 (5 bases). In germline, CDR1 is SNHLY, CDR2 FYNNEI. The CDR3 runs to 12 residues. CDR3: CASSAGPRAQYF. CDR3 bases: TGTGCAAGCTCGGCCGGCCCGAGGGCCCAGTACTTC.

Comment on this clonotype: A much more abundant neighbour one base away suggests this may be a read error. The CDR3 reads CASNTREGEQYF. In DNA form, the CDR3 reads TGTGCCAGCAACACCCGGGAGGGCGAGCAGTACTTC. V and J are TRBV3-1 and TRBJ2-7, with 8 bases aligning to TRBD2. The CDR3 is 12 residues long. J gave up 6 bases and V 7 bases, and 5 bases lay outside the gene matches. CDR1 is LGHDT and CDR2 is YNNKEL in the germline V gene (reference sequence).